What follows are 25 T cell receptor beta chains derived from one specimen sequenced in a study of tumour-infiltrating T cells in Burkitt lymphoma. This table comes from immunoSEQ multiplex PCR, and its TCRdb copy is limited to in-frame clones, with some not included. Altogether around 15,000 clones are present, about 77% being singletons, with the ten largest covering more than 2%. Sequenced: tumor tissue. The source is a human donor with diffuse large B-cell lymphoma.

The chain employs TRBV9 and TRBJ2-1; D might be TRBD2 (5 bases). The germline V gene has CDR1 SGDLS and CDR2 YYNGEE. The CDR3 spans 16 residues. V was trimmed by 0 bases and J by 2 bases, leaving 12 bases between them. The CDR3 sequence: CASSVEVGAAYNEQFF. CDR3 coding DNA: TGTGCCAGCAGCGTAGAAGTGGGAGCGGCCTACAATGAGCAGTTCTTC.

This clone was observed a single time. The chain joins TRBV27 to TRBJ2-7; 10 bases are a match to TRBD2. Germline V gives CDR1 MNHEY, CDR2 SMNVEV (reference sequence). The CDR3 extends over 15 amino acids. Germline trimming cut 0 bases from V and 2 bases from J; bases unmatched to any gene: 1. CDR3: CASSLSLAGAYEQYF. The CDR3 region has the DNA TGTGCCAGCAGTTTATCGCTAGCGGGGGCCTACGAGCAGTACTTC.

The genes are TRBV2 and TRBJ1-4; the D gene is possibly TRBD1 (5 bases). Trimming took off 8 bases at V and 8 bases at J, with 9 bases between the two ends. Germline V gene lookup returns CDR1 SNHLY and CDR2 FYNNEI. The CDR3 is 11 amino acids. CDR3 coding DNA: TGTGCCAGCGAGGGGAGAGAAAAACTGTTTTTT. Amino acids: CASEGREKLFF.

This chain connects TRBV18 to TRBJ2-2; perhaps D is TRBD1 or TRBD2 (5 bases each). CDR3 length: 14 amino acids. Trimming shortened V by 3 bases and J by 6 bases, and 11 bases separated the two germline ends. Germline assignment: CDR1 KGHSH and CDR2 LQKENI. The CDR3 DNA sequence: TGTGCCAGCTCACCTTGGGGGTTGTCCGGGGAGCTGTTTTTT. Encoded protein: CASSPWGLSGELFF.

The chain carries TRBV7-9 and TRBJ2-1; TRBD2 agrees at 9 bases. Germline V gives CDR1 SEHNR, CDR2 FQNEAQ (reference sequence). CDR3 length: 15 amino acids. Germline trimming cut 5 bases from V and 8 bases from J; bases unmatched to any gene: 10. The DNA for the CDR3 is TGTGCCAGCAGCCTCCCGGGACTAGCACGTGATGAGCAGTTCTTC. Residues: CASSLPGLARDEQFF.

This clone was seen a handful of times. The J gene is TRBJ2-7, the V gene TRBV6-6; D remains unclear. The CDR3 contains 12 residues. Germline V CDR1 and CDR2: MNHNY, SVGAGI (reference sequence). Trimming stripped 2 bases from V and 3 bases from J, with 5 bases between. The CDR3 nucleotides read TGTGCCAGCAGTTACGACGGCTACGAGCAGTACTTC. Protein: CASSYDGYEQYF.

This rearrangement joins TRBV29-1 to TRBJ2-5, with 9 bases fitting TRBD2. The germline CDR1 and CDR2 sequences are SQVTM and ANQGSEA. The CDR3 is 15 amino acids. CDR3 in DNA: TGCAGTTCGAGGGGGCTAGCGGGACCCGGGGAGACCCAGTACTTC. Protein: CSSRGLAGPGETQYF.

CDR3 amino acids: CASGGTSKYGYTF. CDR3 coding DNA: TGTGCCAGCGGCGGGACTTCGAAATATGGCTACACCTTC. The V call is TRBV6-5, the J call TRBJ1-2; possibly TRBD1 for D (5 bases). Trimming stripped 8 bases from V and 5 bases from J, with 15 bases between. Germline lookup yields CDR1 MNHEY and CDR2 SVGAGI. The CDR3 runs 13 residues.

The rearrangement links TRBV6-5 to TRBJ1-1; D not resolved. Germline V gives CDR1 MNHEY, CDR2 SVGAGI. The CDR3 spans 15 residues. Between the trimmed V and J ends, which lost 3 bases and 2 bases, there was a span of 13 bases. The CDR3 DNA follows: TGTGCCAGCAGTTATGGTATGGGATTTAACACTGAAGCTTTCTTT. Protein sequence: CASSYGMGFNTEAFF.

The V and J genes are TRBV5-1 and TRBJ2-1; the D is unclear. V was cut by 4 bases and J by 6 bases, with 14 bases left in between. The CDR3 contains 14 residues. Germline CDR1 is SGHRS and CDR2 is YFSETQ. This chain's CDR3 is CASSKNEQRNEQFF. The DNA for the CDR3 is TGCGCCAGCAGCAAAAATGAGCAACGCAATGAGCAGTTCTTC.

This clone occurred a few times. The chain's CDR3 is CASSPQRASYNEQFF. The CDR3 DNA reads as TGTGCCAGCAGCCCCCAACGGGCCTCCTACAATGAGCAGTTCTTC. The V call is TRBV13, the J call TRBJ2-1; D call uncertain. The CDR3 has 15 amino acids. The germline gives CDR1 PRHDT, CDR2 FYEKMQ (reference sequence). The germline V and J ends were trimmed by 5 bases and 0 bases, with 11 bases remaining between them.

The V and J genes are TRBV6-5 and TRBJ1-1; D is possibly TRBD1 (6 bases). Trimming left V 0 bases short and J 6 bases short, with 14 bases between. From germline, CDR1 is MNHEY and CDR2 SVGAGI. This CDR3 comprises 15 residues. The CDR3 DNA follows: TGTGCCAGCAGTTACTCGACAGGTTTGGGGGCTGAAGCTTTCTTT. This encodes CASSYSTGLGAEAFF.

This chain uses TRBV15 with TRBJ1-1; a possible D gene is TRBD1 (5 bases). The CDR3 contains 12 residues. Trimming stripped 3 bases from V and 11 bases from J, with 13 bases between. Germline CDR1 and CDR2: LNHNV and YYDKDF (reference sequence). The CDR3 loop reads CATSSFGTWAFF. CDR3 coding DNA: TGTGCCACCAGCAGCTTCGGGACTTGGGCTTTCTTT.

This chain uses TRBV6-6 with TRBJ1-2, with TRBD1 matching over 10 bases. Trimming at V came to 4 bases and at J to 4 bases, leaving 6 bases not matched to a gene. The CDR3 extends over 15 amino acids. Germline loops: CDR1 MNHNY, CDR2 SVGAGI (reference sequence). CDR3 in DNA: TGTGCCAGCAGTTCCTCGACAGGGGGCCTCTATGGCTACACCTTC. Protein: CASSSSTGGLYGYTF.

V is TRBV19 and J is TRBJ2-2; D may be TRBD1 (5 bases). Trimming left V 5 bases short and J 1 base short, with 11 bases between. The germline V gene has CDR1 LNHDA and CDR2 SQIVND (reference sequence). The CDR3 is 15 residues long. Here the CDR3 reads CASSGAGRNTGELFF. The CDR3 DNA follows: TGTGCCAGTAGTGGGGCCGGTAGGAACACCGGGGAGCTGTTTTTT.

DNA for the CDR3: TGTGCCAGCAGTTTATCGTGGTCTTCTAAAGCTTTCTTT. Its translation is CASSLSWSSKAFF. The gene calls are TRBV27 and TRBJ1-1; D gene unclear. V was pared by 0 bases and J by 9 bases, with 11 bases between. CDR3 length: 13 residues. Germline CDR1 reads MNHEY; CDR2 reads SMNVEV (reference sequence).

The chain has TRBV7-2 and TRBJ2-3; 12 positions match TRBD2. The CDR3 totals 17 residues. Germline V gives CDR1 SGHTA, CDR2 FQGNSA. The trim removed 5 bases at V and 0 bases at J, leaving 6 bases unmatched. CDR3 region: CASSAPGLAGSTDTQYF. DNA of the CDR3: TGTGCCAGCAGCGCCCCGGGACTAGCGGGTAGCACAGATACGCAGTATTTT.

In its sample, this clone was seen once. V gene TRBV19 combines with J gene TRBJ2-3, with 7 bases matching TRBD1. Germline CDR1 reads LNHDA; CDR2 reads SQIVND (reference sequence). The CDR3 is made up of 15 amino acids. V lost 3 bases and J lost 1; bases outside the gene matches: 4. The chain's CDR3 is CASSMGQSGTDTQYF. CDR3 coding DNA: TGTGCCAGTAGTATGGGACAGTCAGGCACAGATACGCAGTATTTT.

The chain joins TRBV11-2 to TRBJ2-1; 14 bases are a match to TRBD2. This CDR3 has 15 residues. V trimming: 5 bases; J trimming: 9 bases; junction bases outside the gene matches: 6. Germline V CDR1 and CDR2: SGHAT, FQNNGV. The CDR3 coding sequence is TGTGCCAGCAGCCGTGGGACTAGCGGGAGCGGTGAGCAGTTCTTC. Translation: CASSRGTSGSGEQFF.

The V and J genes are TRBV19 and TRBJ1-1; no definite D call. CDR3 length: 12 residues. Germline assignment: CDR1 LNHDA and CDR2 SQIVND (reference sequence). Trimming cost V 5 bases and J 3 bases, with 7 bases left between them. The CDR3 sequence: CASSRRDTEAFF. CDR3 bases: TGTGCCAGTAGTCGACGGGACACTGAAGCTTTCTTT.

This clone has a handful of counts. V gene TRBV18 combines with J gene TRBJ1-1; TRBD1 matches 9 bases. This CDR3 is built from 13 residues. Germline V gene lookup returns CDR1 KGHSH and CDR2 LQKENI. Trimming took 4 bases from V and 5 from J; bases not matched to a gene: 2. Here the CDR3 DNA reads TGTGCCAGCTCACTGACAGGGGGAACTGAAGCTTTCTTT. The encoded protein is CASSLTGGTEAFF.

This clone was observed a few times. The DNA of the CDR3 is TGTGCCAGCAGCCCGTTCCCGATGGACGGTAACACTGAAGCTTTCTTT. This sequence encodes CASSPFPMDGNTEAFF. The rearrangement uses TRBV11-2 and TRBJ1-1; D unclear. CDR1 and CDR2 from the germline V gene are SGHAT and FQNNGV. The CDR3 has 16 residues. The ends were cut back, 5 bases at V and 2 bases at J, with 18 bases in the middle.

This clone has only one observation. DNA of the CDR3: TGTGCCAGCAGCCCTGGACTAGTCTACCAAGAGACCCAGTACTTC. It specifies CASSPGLVYQETQYF. J is TRBJ2-5 and V is TRBV14; 7 bases agree with TRBD2. Germline CDR1 is SGHDN and CDR2 is FVKESK. This CDR3 has 15 residues. Germline trimming cut 4 bases from V and 0 bases from J; bases unmatched to any gene: 5.

The chain joins TRBV4-1 to TRBJ1-1, with D uncertain. The CDR3 runs to 13 residues. Germline V gene lookup returns CDR1 MGHRA and CDR2 YSYEKL. Trimming shortened V by 4 bases and J by 7 bases, and 13 bases separated the two germline ends. The CDR3 loop reads CASSRRESIEAFF. The CDR3 DNA reads TGCGCCAGCAGCCGCCGGGAAAGCATTGAAGCTTTCTTT.

This rearrangement joins TRBV6-5 to TRBJ1-2, with unresolved D. Trimming took off 6 bases at V and 4 bases at J, with 9 bases between the two ends. Looked up from germline, CDR1 is MNHEY and CDR2 is SVGAGI. This CDR3 region has 12 residues. CDR3 protein: CASSLDLYGYTF. CDR3 nucleotide sequence: TGTGCCAGCAGCCTCGACCTCTATGGCTACACCTTC.